This TCR beta chain was sequenced for a study of cytomegalovirus exposure and HLA in healthy donors (TCRdb year 2017). In the study overall: In an earlier analysis of 550 to 750 of the donors, less than 350 Gb of sequence data and 90 million to 120 million unique TCR beta sequences from 180 million or so T cells were reported. Among around 400 genotyped donors of the cohort, an average of approximately 240,000 unique TCR beta nucleotide sequences was sequenced per donor, of which about 19% were non-productive. Of the 350 to 400 genotyped donors, approximately 83% fell in the genetic ancestry cluster associated with self-reported Caucasian donors. A later genetic analysis took genome-wide SNP genotypes for about three fifths of the 666 donors and used that subset as a discovery cohort. All discovery cohort repertoires had been generated using a single sequencing platform. Alongside the repertoire data, information on donor age, sex, ethnicity and CMV serostatus was compiled. High-throughput TCR immunosequencing, statistical association of individual TCRs with disease status, and machine learning were combined to predict cytomegalovirus infection status. A later analysis re-analyzed previously published TCR beta repertoires from 600 to 850 donors and added high-resolution HLA genotyping to study TCR occurrence patterns. The study used immunosequencing to profile the T cell repertoires of under 700 subjects and linked those repertoires to cytomegalovirus serostatus. Roughly 5 DR-DQ haplotypes were handled as single units for association and clustering, since linkage in the cohort was strong. The number of donors typed differed by locus, with 629-630 for A, B, C, DRB1 and DQB1, around 500 for DQA1, about 610 for DPA1, and some 440 for DPB1. HLA typing covered class I and class II loci at four-digit resolution. Rather than using new phenotypic data, the later analysis identified candidate immune exposures from TCR beta sequences and from how often those sequences occurred across donors. Besides the first cohort of some 670 subjects, a separate validation cohort made up of 120 or so different subjects was used. An early release that covered 500 to 800 HLA-typed donors contained approximately 300 gigabases of sequencing data and around 85 million unique TCR sequences. The study was designed to test whether signatures of past pathogen exposure could be identified by cataloging public T cell receptors. An earlier analysis of approximately 500 of the donors applied high-throughput TCR beta sequencing to assess whether each TCR beta V gene segment acted as functional or pseudogenic. The paper as a whole reports these results and caveats: The only immune exposure information available for the cohort was CMV serostatus. In a later analysis, HLA-associated TCR beta chains showed more clonal expansion and lower generation probabilities than non-associated chains that were equally common. In a later genetic analysis, fewer N-insertions in productive TCRs were reported among donors in an Asian-associated ancestry cluster than the roughly 640-donor mean. In a later analysis, TCR association rates were found to vary across HLA loci, with the most associated TCRs seen for DRB1 alleles and the fewest for HLA-C alleles. Some IMGT-functional V segments, including TRBV6-2 and TRBV6-3, could not be distinguished by the 87-base-pair reads and were therefore excluded. When HLA alleles, especially DR and DQ, strongly co-occurred, TCR associations were difficult to assign to individual alleles. The study gave a list of more than 150 TCR beta chains associated with cytomegalovirus. Several of the top co-occurrence clusters appeared to be linked to parvovirus B19, influenza, CMV and Epstein-Barr virus, according to a later analysis. In an earlier analysis of under 600 of the donors, most TCR beta V segments were observed in productive rearrangements about 87% or about 30% of the time, broadly matching IMGT annotations. A later analysis associated about 17,000 TCR beta sequences with specific HLA alleles at a false discovery rate of 0.05. Correlated functional status among segregating V segments might reflect linkage disequilibrium, but an unknown experimental factor could not be ruled out. Because HLA typing was missing for some donors at each locus, association tests included only the typed subset. A later analysis found that most CMV-associated TCR beta chains appeared HLA-restricted, with HLA associations seemingly driven largely by CMV exposure. Most TCR sequences were seen in very few donors, while some public TCRs were found in many individuals. A further reported finding was that TCR beta sequences accurately predicted the HLA-A and HLA-B alleles for most subjects in the first cohort. Because counts were too low, roughly 16 rarely observed V segments, including chromosome 9 orphons, were excluded from the earlier analysis of several hundred of the donors. The authors suggested that the approach could potentially be generalized to other disease states and immunological phenotypes. V-gene and J-gene trimming of TCR beta chains was associated with a missense DCLRE1C variant in a later genetic analysis, and the association was replicated in an independent cohort. In vitro tests confirmed that three of the cytomegalovirus-associated TCR beta chains recognize cytomegalovirus antigens. Only TCR beta chains were sequenced in this cohort, and the absence of alpha or paired-chain data limited detectable features. The presence/absence analyses assumed that sequencing depth was roughly uniform across donors, and that assumption may not be true. A group of highly shared sequence variants was considered likely to be a technical artifact of the sequencing pipeline. In both the original and validation cohorts, the classifier was reported to diagnose cytomegalovirus status with high specificity and sensitivity.

Library creation used the immunoSEQ multiplex PCR assay. A mixture of 60 forward primers for TCR Vbeta segments and 13 reverse primers for TCR Jbeta segments was used in the multiplex PCR. The CDR3 region of rearranged TCR beta genes was amplified from genomic DNA with a multiplex PCR assay. The amplified TCR beta libraries were sequenced on the Illumina HiSeq System as 87-base-pair reads. As for the authors' bioinformatics: Across the 700 or so repertoires, a later analysis counted 78 million or so unique TCR beta chains, 9 million to 14 million of which were shared by at least two donors. Raw reads were error-corrected and collapsed into unique sequences by a nearest-neighbor algorithm in which closely related sequences were merged to remove PCR and sequencing errors. Alignment of CDR3 sequences to IMGT reference sequences was used to assign V, D and J gene segments. For a sequence to be retained, at least a six-nucleotide match to both a V gene segment and a J gene segment was required. A rearrangement counted as productive if the CDR3 had no stop codons and remained in frame with V and J, and every other rearrangement counted as non-productive. CDR3 was defined by IMGT convention, running from the second conserved V-encoded cysteine to the conserved J-encoded phenylalanine. In an earlier analysis of around 570 of the donors, sequences lacking an unambiguous match to a single V gene segment were excluded. An earlier analysis of a few hundred of the donors classified V segments as functional when productive rearrangements were above 56.7% and as segregating when the standard deviation between donors was above 5%. A statistical classification framework was built for diagnosing cytomegalovirus status from the catalog of TCR beta chain sequences. A later analysis assigned V and J genes by comparing TCR nucleotide sequences with IMGT/GENE-DB human TR gene sequences. A later analysis assigned CDR3 sequences and most-parsimonious VDJ recombination scenarios with the TCRdist pipeline. In a later analysis, each TCR beta chain was defined by its CDR3 amino acid sequence together with its V-gene family, and reads lacking a unique V-gene family were excluded. As a way to deal with suspected cross-contamination and a sequencing artifact, a later analysis dropped approximately 570 nucleotide sequences that were highly shared and had low generation probability. A later analysis calculated a clonal expansion index for each public chain from normalized within-repertoire ranks of inferred template counts. Generation probabilities in a later analysis came from a VDJ recombination model fitted to out-of-frame rearrangements, and those results were checked against IGoR. Hypergeometric tests were used in a later analysis to score TCR-TCR, TCR-HLA and TCR-CMV co-occurrence, with a repertoire-size bias correction applied to the TCR pairs. False discovery rates were estimated in a later analysis by permuting HLA or CMV assignments 20 times. In a later analysis, co-occurring TCRs were grouped using DBSCAN, and TCRdist sequence similarity was added for clustering within HLA-allele-positive subsets. Co-occurrence clustering excluded repertoires with fewer than 30,000 or more than 120,000 public chains, plus five with anomalous nucleotide sharing. The immuneACCESS repertoire file appears here via TCRdb, limited to in-frame rearrangements. These files lack a portion of the clones; in checked studies, under half of the deficit traces to unresolved V genes, and the cause of the others is not known. Clone size and the V and J calls come from that table; the DNA yielded D and trimming. The sample table records more than 80,000 clones; approximately 79% of these occur just once. The ten largest clones take up 15% to 20% of the sample.

From the germline V gene, CDR1 is MGHDK and CDR2 is SYGVNS. Trimming at the junction amounts to 4 bases on V and 4 bases on J, and the germline ends lie 7 bases apart. From the cysteine through the phenylalanine, the CDR3 covers 12 amino acids. Of the read, only the CDR3 DNA is kept; its 36 bases are in frame from base 1. Concerning this clone: No antigen is known for it. No much larger clonotype is one base removed from it; base qualities were not supplied.

In total, 630 or so healthy bone marrow donors made up the cohort. All cohort members were sampled while nominally healthy, although unrecorded immune exposures were likely present. The donor was CMV seropositive and belonged to the group of some 290 seropositive cohort members. A peripheral blood sample was provided by each donor, and peripheral blood mononuclear cells were used for TCR beta sequencing. Genomic DNA extraction from the blood cell samples was performed with the Qiagen DNeasy Blood Extraction Kit. The sequenced material came from PBMCs. The origin of this receptor is a woman in her fifties or sixties in good health and CMV-seropositive. The V gene is TRBV25-1 and the J gene is TRBJ1-2; TRBD1 is possibly the D segment (6 matching bases). In nucleotide form, the sequence is TGTGCCAGCAGTGCAGGGGTCTATGGCTACACCTTC. Its coded protein is CASSAGVYGYTF.